Detailed here is one T cell receptor beta chain. In its sample, this clone was seen a few times. The antigen it recognizes is unknown. Per-base quality was not reported, and no clone a single base away is much larger than it. TCRbeta CDR3 regions were amplified from genomic DNA using the immunoSEQ Assay, a bias-controlled multiplex PCR. From the authors' description of their analysis: The number of nucleated cells in each sample was estimated by amplification of reference gene primers within the assay. To quantify the absolute abundance of each unique TCRbeta CDR3 rearrangement, sequence reads were collapsed and filtered. For each sample, productive Simpson clonality was calculated by taking the square root of Simpson's diversity index across productive rearrangements. Entries here come from immuneACCESS through TCRdb and include only in-frame sequences with V and J called. Some clones fail to appear in such tables; in the studies checked, an unresolved V gene covers under half of the shortfall, and the cause of the remainder is unknown. V, J and clone size reflect that table, while D and trimming were determined from the DNA. This sample comprises 100,000 to 150,000 clones, approximately 85% of them detected only once. The top ten clones comprise roughly a sixth of the sample.

Between the V and J ends, shortened by 0 bases and 4 bases respectively, the junction contains 34 bases. CDR1 and CDR2 (LGHDT, YNNKEL) derive from the germline V gene (reference sequence). From cysteine to phenylalanine, the CDR3 is 22 amino acids long. Only the CDR3 DNA is retained, 66 bases long and in frame from the first base. This specimen belongs to a study of blood T cell repertoires in COVID-19 (dated by TCRdb to the early 2020s). Study-level background: Samples covering the acute and convalescent phases of COVID-19 were provided by collaborators in the United States, Italy and Spain. Where available, HLA class I and class II types were obtained from metadata supplied by the sample provider rather than from assay-based typing. Nearly every sample came with metadata listing a de-identified subject ID, COVID-19 status, age in years and sex. The prospective study material was composed of cDNA or gDNA derived from T cells, B-cell-depleted T cells, or PBMCs. Deeply sampled blood TCRbeta repertoires from subjects exposed to, actively infected with, or recovered from COVID-19 were included in the dataset. The repertoires were released in a freely available public database meant as a resource for research on the immune response to SARS-CoV-2. Samples came from the ongoing ImmuneRACE study (first 160 participants) plus 1,254 subjects from 6 global collaborators.

Beyond this particular receptor, the publication reports: Clinical and demographic metadata were provided uncurated, with the amount varying by source and participant.

In Seattle, one collaborating source enrolled patients while the infection was active and tracked those patients longitudinally over the course of disease. Collaborating institutions collected whole blood in K2EDTA tubes following their own protocols. Collaborator samples were shipped for TCRbeta analysis as frozen whole blood, isolated PBMCs, or DNA extracted from either sample type. This TCR derives from a man aged 30-40 years with COVID-19, enrolled during active disease. Sequencing input: peripheral blood. The rearranged segments are TRBV3-1 (or the pseudogene TRBV3-2) and TRBJ2-7, with TRBD1 perhaps the D gene, on 6 matching bases. The sequenced DNA is TGTGCCAGCAGCCAAGATCATTTTTGCACAGGGAACGGAATGATCCAACGTTACGAGCAGTACTTC. It translates to CASSQDHFCTGNGMIQRYEQYF.